In this sample, the clone carrying this T cell receptor beta chain turned up many times. Sequenced material consisted of expressed TCRB transcripts (all of the isolated RNA was reverse transcribed). Repertoires were generated with immunoSEQ multiplex PCR, while TCRdb's copy carries only in-frame clones and drops some. The table includes about 320,000 clones, about 15% detected once. The sample belongs to a study of beta chain features in type 1 diabetes. Germline lookup yields CDR1 SGHTA and CDR2 FQGNSA. The CDR3 is 14 residues long. Germline trimming cut 5 bases from V and 5 bases from J; bases unmatched to any gene: 6.

The origin of this receptor is a man younger than 40 in good health. The chain uses TRBV7-2 and TRBJ1-5, with 7 bases fitting TRBD1. Sequencing was carried out using central memory CD4+ T cells from blood. The CDR3 DNA is TGTGCCAGCAGCAAACAGGGGCTGGATCAGCCCCAGCATTTT. It is translated as CASSKQGLDQPQHF.